What follows describes a single T cell receptor beta chain. Methods used by the authors: Researchers report that nucleated cell counts were estimated from reference gene primer amplification. TCRdb's table, derived via immunoSEQ multiplex PCR, lists solely in-frame clones and lacks some. V, J and clone size reflect that table, while D and trimming were determined from the DNA. Of tens of thousands of clones listed, over 75% are singletons. These data belong to a study of blood T cell repertoires in COVID-19. The CDR3 consists of 13 residues. Between the trimmed V and J ends, which lost 5 bases and 6 bases, there was a span of 13 bases. Germline V gives CDR1 SGHTA, CDR2 FQGTGA.

The chain links TRBV7-3 to TRBJ1-2; D not resolved. The sample taken for sequencing was peripheral blood. This clonotype was obtained from a man over 45 with acute or convalescent COVID-19. The CDR3 reads CASSAPRVDGYTF. Written as DNA, the CDR3 is TGTGCCAGCAGCGCCCCCCGGGTGGATGGCTACACCTTC.